The next 11 T cell receptor beta chains were all read from a single sample in a study of CD8 T cells in ankylosing spondylitis. Whole-study results and caveats: For ankylosing spondylitis blood, a TCR beta motif of several highly homologous variants appeared characteristic.

One entry per CDR3 protein results from TCRdb running MiXCR on the 5' RACE reads. The sample gives 400,000 or so distinct CDR3 sequences, roughly a quarter of which show up once; about 0.89% is in the top ten. The antigens these receptors bind are not known. Input material: blood, either unsorted or a sorted T cell fraction (not recorded which). Receptors originate from a male donor with ankylosing spondylitis.

The rearrangement uses TRBV7-9 and TRBJ2-2, with a weak D call TRBD2 (6 bases). In germline, CDR1 is SEHNR, CDR2 FQNEAQ (reference sequence). CDR3 length: 14 amino acids. Between the trimmed V and J ends, which lost 3 bases and 6 bases, there was a span of 11 bases. Here the CDR3 DNA reads TGTGCCAGCAGCTTGGAGGGGATAGCCGGGGAGCTGTTTTTT. Translated, it gives CASSLEGIAGELFF.

The rearrangement uses TRBV5-1 and TRBJ2-7; 13 bases align to TRBD2. Germline-derived CDR1 and CDR2 are SGHRS and YFSETQ. The V and J ends lost 0 bases and 7 bases, in that order; junction bases with no gene match: 13. The CDR3 length is 18 residues. The CDR3 loop is CASSLGIGTSGILEEQYF. The CDR3 nucleotides read TGCGCCAGCAGCTTGGGTATCGGGACTAGCGGGATCCTTGAGGAGCAGTACTTC.

V gene TRBV20-1 combines with J gene TRBJ2-7; tentative D call: TRBD1 (5 bases). CDR1 and CDR2 from the germline V gene are DFQATT and SNEGSKA (reference sequence). CDR3 size: 11 residues. Trimming left V 6 bases short and J 2 bases short, with 8 bases between. The CDR3: CSASTAYEQYF. DNA of the CDR3: TGCAGTGCCTCGACAGCCTACGAGCAGTACTTC.

This clonotype was recorded a few times. In nucleotides, the CDR3 is TGCGCCAGCAGGCTTGAGTGGGGTGGAGAGACCCAGTACTTC. This codes for CASRLEWGGETQYF. V usage is TRBV10-2 and J usage is TRBJ2-5; D not resolved. CDR3 length equals 14 residues. CDR1 and CDR2 (germline): WSHSY, SAAADI. V gave up 6 bases and J gave up 4 bases, with 15 bases separating them.

The CDR3 DNA reads as TGTGCCAGCTGCAGGAGTAACACAGATACGCAGTATTTT. This sequence encodes CASCRSNTDTQYF. The chain is built from TRBV2 and TRBJ2-3; D call uncertain. Trimming left V 8 bases short and J 2 bases short, with 11 bases between. The CDR3 is made up of 13 amino acids. CDR1 SNHLY and CDR2 FYNNEI come from the germline V gene.

On this clonotype itself: One junction end does not reproduce the germline sequence, and a read error may be involved. The chain recombines TRBV12-3 or TRBV12-4 with TRBJ1-1; 8 bases are a match to TRBD1. The CDR3 spans 14 residues. DNA for the CDR3: TGTGCCAGCAGTCCCGGACAGGGAGACACTGAAGCTTACTTT. Translating it yields CASSPGQGDTEAYF.

This clonotype was counted a few times. The chain uses TRBV25-1 and TRBJ2-2, with D possibly being TRBD1 (6 bases). The CDR3 sequence is 16 residues long. V lost 5 bases to trimming and J lost 1 base, with 14 bases between them. Germline V lookup: CDR1 MGHDK, CDR2 SYGVNS. CDR3 region: CASSPLLTGNTGELFF. The CDR3 nucleotides read TGTGCCAGCAGTCCCCTCCTGACAGGGAACACCGGGGAGCTGTTTTTT.

Ten or more counts support this clonotype. The CDR3 DNA reads TGTGCCAGTACAGGGGGCGCGTGGGCCGGGGAGCTGTTTTTT. Translation: CASTGGAWAGELFF. This chain joins TRBV25-1 and TRBJ2-2, with TRBD1 matching over 9 bases. CDR3 length: 14 amino acids. CDR1 and CDR2 (germline): MGHDK, SYGVNS. V gave up 9 bases and J gave up 6 bases; unmatched junction bases: 8.

This clonotype has at least ten counts. The chain joins TRBV3-1 to TRBJ1-1, with D perhaps TRBD1 (5 bases). Germline V gene sequence: CDR1 LGHDT, CDR2 YNNKEL (reference sequence). With 1 base removed from V and 10 bases from J, the gap between germline ends came to 7 bases. This CDR3 is 11 amino acids long. The CDR3 sequence: CASSQGRGAFF. The CDR3 DNA sequence: TGTGCCAGCAGCCAAGGGAGGGGAGCTTTCTTT.

This clonotype was seen a handful of times. Written as DNA, the CDR3 is TGTGCCAGCAGCGACTCTCCGGGGCGAGGGGCCATATATTTT. Translated: CASSDSPGRGAIYF. The rearrangement uses TRBV9 and TRBJ1-3; weak D call: TRBD1 (5 bases). The V end was cut by 3 bases, the J end by 11 bases, with 18 bases between. CDR3 size: 14 residues. The V gene's germline CDR1 is SGDLS and CDR2 YYNGEE.

The table lists this clonotype with a few counts. The chain uses TRBV6-2 or TRBV6-3 and TRBJ1-4; D is undetermined. V was clipped by 6 bases and J by 10 bases, with 18 bases between them. The V gene's germline CDR1 is MNHEY and CDR2 SVGEGT. The CDR3 contains 14 residues. The CDR3: CASSLDLQPAKLFF. The CDR3 nucleotides are TGTGCCAGCAGCCTGGACCTACAACCTGCAAAACTGTTTTTT.